This is a list of T cell receptor beta chains from one sample in a study of blood T cell repertoires in COVID-19. Using immunoSEQ multiplex PCR, the repertoire was profiled, and TCRdb retains in-frame clones only, with some absent. The sample has about 100,000 clones, 75% to 90% seen once. Specimen: peripheral blood. The receptors were gathered from an elderly man with acute or convalescent COVID-19. Both conserved end residues are part of each CDR3. The order of the fields is CDR3 length, D gene, J gene, V gene, clone size, CDR3 DNA, CDR3 protein. D genes are given only for firm matches. Size is stated for part of the rows, as once, few or many counts, or as a class when the clone is expanded.

len: 16
d_gene: -
j_gene: TRBJ1-3
v_gene: TRBV7-9
abundance: -
CDR3nt: TGTGCCAGCAGCTTAGGCAGGGATGCCATCGGAAACACCATATATTTT
CDR3aa: CASSLGRDAIGNTIYF

len: 14
d_gene: -
j_gene: TRBJ1-1
v_gene: TRBV5-5
abundance: -
CDR3nt: TGTGCCAGCAGCTTGGGGGCCTCGGACACTGAAGCTTTCTTT
CDR3aa: CASSLGASDTEAFF

len: 17
d_gene: -
j_gene: TRBJ2-2
v_gene: TRBV15
abundance: -
CDR3nt: TGTGCCACCAGCAGATCAACCGCGGAAACGAACACCGGGGAGCTGTTTTTT
CDR3aa: CATSRSTAETNTGELFF

len: 17
d_gene: TRBD2
j_gene: TRBJ2-2
v_gene: TRBV7-2
abundance: -
CDR3nt: TGTGCCAGCAGCTTAACTAGCGAAACCAGATTTACCGGGGAGCTGTTTTTT
CDR3aa: CASSLTSETRFTGELFF

len: 14
d_gene: -
j_gene: TRBJ1-1
v_gene: TRBV30
abundance: -
CDR3nt: TGTGCCTGGAGCCCCGGGGTAGAAAACACTGAAGCTTTCTTT
CDR3aa: CAWSPGVENTEAFF

len: 18
d_gene: -
j_gene: TRBJ2-1
v_gene: TRBV19
abundance: -
CDR3nt: TGTGCCAGTAGTTTTAAACCCCCTAGCGCAAGTTCCTACAATGAGCAGTTCTTC
CDR3aa: CASSFKPPSASSYNEQFF

len: 17
d_gene: TRBD1
j_gene: TRBJ1-6
v_gene: TRBV28
abundance: -
CDR3nt: TGTGCCACGATGACAGGGGTTTCACTAATATCGGGATCACCCCTCCACTTT
CDR3aa: CATMTGVSLISGSPLHF

len: 17
d_gene: TRBD2
j_gene: TRBJ2-3
v_gene: TRBV4-3
abundance: once
CDR3nt: TGCGCCAGCAGCCAAGATGGGCTAGCGGTGAGCACAGATACGCAGTATTTT
CDR3aa: CASSQDGLAVSTDTQYF

len: 13
d_gene: -
j_gene: TRBJ2-1
v_gene: TRBV3-1/TRBV3-2
abundance: -
CDR3nt: TGTGCCAGCAGCCAAGACAGAAACAATGAGCAGTTCTTC
CDR3aa: CASSQDRNNEQFF

len: 20
d_gene: TRBD1
j_gene: TRBJ1-5
v_gene: TRBV6-2/TRBV6-3
abundance: -
CDR3nt: TGTGCCAGCAGTTACAGCCCAATTGACAGGGCGGGGCGCTATAATCAGCCCCAGCATTTT
CDR3aa: CASSYSPIDRAGRYNQPQHF

len: 14
d_gene: -
j_gene: TRBJ1-3
v_gene: TRBV28
abundance: -
CDR3nt: TGTGCCAGCAGTTTGTCAGGGGCTGGAAACACCATATATTTT
CDR3aa: CASSLSGAGNTIYF

len: 18
d_gene: TRBD1
j_gene: TRBJ1-2
v_gene: TRBV5-1
abundance: -
CDR3nt: TGCGCCAGCAGCTCCCAGGTAGGGGGCTGGTTGGACGACTATGGCTACACCTTC
CDR3aa: CASSSQVGGWLDDYGYTF

len: 14
d_gene: TRBD2
j_gene: TRBJ2-5
v_gene: TRBV7-9
abundance: once
CDR3nt: TGTGCCACGGTCCTTCTAGCGGCTGGGGGGACCCAGTACTTC
CDR3aa: CATVLLAAGGTQYF

len: 14
d_gene: TRBD1
j_gene: TRBJ2-7
v_gene: TRBV19
abundance: -
CDR3nt: TGTGCCAGTAGTATAGGACAGGGGAATTACGAGCAGTACTTC
CDR3aa: CASSIGQGNYEQYF

len: 14
d_gene: TRBD1
j_gene: TRBJ2-2
v_gene: TRBV7-2
abundance: once
CDR3nt: TGTGCCAGCAGCGAGCAGGGGGCCGCCGGGGAGCTGTTTTTT
CDR3aa: CASSEQGAAGELFF

len: 15
d_gene: -
j_gene: TRBJ2-7
v_gene: TRBV13
abundance: -
CDR3nt: TGTGCCAGCAGCTTGTGGGACTCCGGCTCCTACGAGCAGTACTTC
CDR3aa: CASSLWDSGSYEQYF

len: 18
d_gene: TRBD2
j_gene: TRBJ2-3
v_gene: TRBV7-2
abundance: -
CDR3nt: TGTGCCAGCAGCCCCTCGAATAGACTAGCGGAAAGCACAGATACGCAGTATTTT
CDR3aa: CASSPSNRLAESTDTQYF

len: 15
d_gene: TRBD1
j_gene: TRBJ2-7
v_gene: TRBV11-3
abundance: -
CDR3nt: TGTGCCAGCAGCCCCCACGCGGGACAGGGTTACGAGCAGTACTTC
CDR3aa: CASSPHAGQGYEQYF

len: 14
d_gene: TRBD2
j_gene: TRBJ2-7
v_gene: TRBV30
abundance: -
CDR3nt: TGTGCCTGGAGTGCCCCAGCGGGGGCCTACGAGCAGTACTTC
CDR3aa: CAWSAPAGAYEQYF

len: 15
d_gene: -
j_gene: TRBJ2-1
v_gene: TRBV5-4
abundance: -
CDR3nt: TGTGCCAGCAGCTCCGGCGGCGGCTCCTACAATGAGCAGTTCTTC
CDR3aa: CASSSGGGSYNEQFF

len: 17
d_gene: TRBD2
j_gene: TRBJ2-1
v_gene: TRBV4-2
abundance: -
CDR3nt: TGTGCCAGCAGCCAAGAGATTGGGACTAGCGGGAACAATGAGCAGTTCTTC
CDR3aa: CASSQEIGTSGNNEQFF

len: 13
d_gene: -
j_gene: TRBJ1-5
v_gene: TRBV28
abundance: -
CDR3nt: TGTGCCAGCAGTTTCGTCAGGCTCCCGCCCCAGCATTTT
CDR3aa: CASSFVRLPPQHF

len: 14
d_gene: -
j_gene: TRBJ1-3
v_gene: TRBV27
abundance: -
CDR3nt: TGTGCCAGCAGACGGGCAGGGTCTGGGAACACCATATATTTT
CDR3aa: CASRRAGSGNTIYF

len: 15
d_gene: TRBD2
j_gene: TRBJ2-1
v_gene: TRBV13
abundance: -
CDR3nt: TGTGCCAGCAGCTTGAGTAGCGGGAGCTACAATGAGCAGTTCTTC
CDR3aa: CASSLSSGSYNEQFF